One TCR beta chain is described in this entry. Its antigen is unidentified. This entry comes from a study of T cell responses to AZD1222 COVID-19 vaccine. General study results and limits: Vaccine-associated CD4 TCRs ranged over spike, dominating at 160-218 and 743-854. Clonal diversity was possibly underestimated, and the donors were mostly white British, with more females. Compared with day 0, the breadth and depth of the Spike-specific TCR repertoire rose significantly after two doses of AZD1222. Repertoires were collected only later (after the peak T cell response had occurred).

The length of the CDR3 is 17 residues. V shed 0 bases and J 4 bases; nucleotides not matched to a gene: 10. Germline lookup yields CDR1 SGDLS and CDR2 YYNGEE. Sequencing used immunoSEQ multiplex PCR; TCRdb keeps in-frame clones, though not all of them. Among 130,000 or so clones listed, around 90% were seen once. The chain employs TRBV9 and TRBJ2-5; 9 bases are a match to TRBD2. This receptor was taken from an adult who received the AZD1222 COVID-19 vaccine. The sample here was peripheral blood, taken 28 days after the second AZD1222 dose. CDR3 bases: TGTGCCAGCAGCGTAGGGGCCGTGACTAGCGGTCGAGAGACCCAGTACTTC. This sequence encodes CASSVGAVTSGRETQYF. The whole variable domain, remainder taken from reference TRBV9 and TRBJ2-5, is DSGVTQTPKHLITATGQRVTLRCSPRSGDLSVYWYQQSLDQGLQFLIQYYNGEERAKGNILERFSAQQFPDLHSELNLSSLELGDSALYFCASSVGAVTSGRETQYFGPGTRLLVL.